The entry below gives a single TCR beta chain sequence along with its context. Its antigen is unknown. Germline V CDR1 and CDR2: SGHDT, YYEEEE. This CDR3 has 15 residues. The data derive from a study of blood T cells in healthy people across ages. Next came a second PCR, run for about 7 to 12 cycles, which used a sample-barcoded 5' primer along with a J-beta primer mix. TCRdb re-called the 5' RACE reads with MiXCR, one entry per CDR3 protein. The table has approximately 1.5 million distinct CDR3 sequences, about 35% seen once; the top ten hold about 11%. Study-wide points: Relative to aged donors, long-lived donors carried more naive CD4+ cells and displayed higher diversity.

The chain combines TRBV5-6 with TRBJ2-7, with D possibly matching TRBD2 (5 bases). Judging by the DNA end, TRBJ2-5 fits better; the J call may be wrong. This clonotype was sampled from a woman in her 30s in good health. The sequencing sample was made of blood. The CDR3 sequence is CASSSPVEVGGTQYF. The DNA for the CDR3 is TGTGCCAGCAGCTCCCCGGTTGAGGTAGGAGGGACCCAGTACTTC.